This record concerns one T cell receptor (beta chain) sequence. Antigen: not known. The data stem from a study of cytomegalovirus exposure and HLA in healthy donors. Study-wide results and caveats: A list of 164 TCR beta chains associated with cytomegalovirus was given. According to a later analysis, most TCR beta chains associated with CMV appeared HLA-restricted. Analysis performed later found more than 15,000 TCR beta sequences associated with HLA alleles at 0.05 false discovery rate. One later analysis reportedly identified an Asian-associated ancestry cluster that showed fewer N-insertions than the approximately 710-donor mean.

Primers for the PCR totalled 60 Vbeta and 13 Jbeta. Here immunoSEQ multiplex PCR was the method, and the copy in TCRdb shows in-frame clones only, minus some. Of over 150,000 clones listed, around 72% are singletons. Deletions cut 6 bases from V and 1 base from J, with 15 bases between. The CDR3 consists of 15 residues. The germline V gene encodes CDR1 SGHTA and CDR2 FQGNSA. This TCR was sampled from a woman between 50 and 59 years old in good health and CMV-seropositive. Sequenced input: PBMCs. The rearrangement links TRBV7-2 to TRBJ2-5; D may be TRBD2 (6 bases). The CDR3 region has the DNA TGTGCCAGCAGTTCCCGGGGACTGATCCAAGAGACCCAGTACTTC. It codes for CASSSRGLIQETQYF.